This T cell receptor beta chain derives from a study of T cells after yellow fever vaccination. TCRdb re-analysed the 5' RACE reads in MiXCR, keeping a single row per CDR3 protein. The sample contains around 67,000 distinct CDR3 sequences, about 6.6% of which appear only once. The CDR3 sequence is 16 residues long. CDR1 is SGHAT, CDR2 FQNNGV, per germline. Deletions cut 0 bases from V and 3 bases from J, with 12 bases between. The TCR originated in a man between 18 and 35 years old who received the YFV17D yellow fever vaccine. V is TRBV11-2 and J is TRBJ2-1, with D tentatively TRBD1 (7 bases). The material sequenced was CD8+ T cells sorted from PBMCs, taken about 5 days after the first yellow fever vaccination. The CDR3 DNA reads as TGTGCCAGCAGCTTAGATCCAGGGGGAGGCTACAATGAGCAGTTCTTC. This encodes CASSLDPGGGYNEQFF.